This entry features one T cell receptor (beta chain) sequence. Its antigen is still unknown. The data derive from a study of cytomegalovirus exposure and HLA in healthy donors. At the level of the study: Of over 300 genotyped donors, approximately 84% clustered with self-reported Caucasian donors.

This CDR3 contains 17 residues. V shed 4 bases, J shed 2 bases, and the junction held 10 bases outside the gene matches. Germline-derived CDR1 and CDR2 are SGHRS and YFSETQ. General study results and limits: HLA alleles were associated with 15,000 to 20,000 TCR beta sequences in a later analysis at 0.05 false discovery rate. Using the classifier, cytomegalovirus status was reportedly diagnosed with high specificity and sensitivity.

The primer mix had 60 Vbeta and 13 Jbeta primers. Here immunoSEQ multiplex PCR was the method, and the copy in TCRdb shows in-frame clones only, minus some. The sample has 200,000 to 250,000 clones, 76% seen once. Sequencing input: PBMCs. The sequence came from a man aged 18 to 30 in good health and CMV-seronegative. V usage is TRBV5-1 and J usage is TRBJ2-3; 10 bases align to TRBD2. In DNA form, the CDR3 reads TGCGCCAGCAGCAGTACCCCGACTAGCGGGCCCACAGATACGCAGTATTTT. This codes for CASSSTPTSGPTDTQYF.